This TCR beta chain was recovered during a study of T cells in tuberculosis. Whole-study findings and limits: Smaller alpha distances in active tuberculosis partly reflected shorter CDR3-alpha lengths. Using the GMM-specific repertoire gave more than 85% accuracy versus around 74% with motifs.

This CDR3 comprises 14 residues. CDR1 and CDR2 from the germline V gene are MDHEN and SYDVKM. The junction had 5 bases not matched to a gene; V was cut back by 6 bases and J by 3 bases. Regarding time point: new active TB diagnosis, blood taken before or within 7 days of starting treatment. Regarding this clone: Its antigen is unknown.

Clones were read by immunoSEQ multiplex PCR, and TCRdb kept only the in-frame ones, dropping some. The sample shows about 50,000 clones, about 96% of them seen only once. The sequenced sample was PBMCs, obtained at tuberculosis diagnosis. This TCR was sampled from an adult with tuberculosis. This sequence joins TRBV28 and TRBJ2-5; TRBD1 agrees at 9 bases. DNA of the CDR3: TGTGCCAGCAGAGGGACAGGGCGCAAAGAGACCCAGTACTTC. Protein product: CASRGTGRKETQYF. The full variable domain, rest sourced from reference TRBV28 and TRBJ2-5, is DVKVTQSSRYLVKRTGEKVFLECVQDMDHENMFWYRQDPGLGLRLIYFSYDVKMKEKGDIPEGYSVSREKKERFSLILESASTNQTSMYLCASRGTGRKETQYFGPGTRLLVL.